These 3 T cell receptor beta chains share one sample of origin, sequenced in a study of T cell responses to AZD1222 COVID-19 vaccine. The assay was immunoSEQ multiplex PCR, and TCRdb's table has in-frame clones only and misses some. In the table there are about 150,000 clones, roughly nine tenths of which are singletons. Sequenced here: peripheral blood, sampled on day 0 of MenACWY control vaccination. The source is an adult in good health.

The V gene is TRBV2, the J gene TRBJ1-3; D unclear. This CDR3 contains 14 residues. Trimming left V 4 bases short and J 0 bases short, with 7 bases between. Germline V gives CDR1 SNHLY, CDR2 FYNNEI. The chain's CDR3 is CASSAERSGNTIYF. In DNA, the CDR3 is TGTGCCAGCAGTGCTGAGCGCTCTGGAAACACCATATATTTT.

The chain joins TRBV7-2 to TRBJ1-3; D might be TRBD1 (5 bases). Trimming shortened V by 6 bases and J by 0 bases, and 12 bases separated the two germline ends. The CDR3 totals 15 residues. Germline V gene data show CDR1 as SGHTA and CDR2 as FQGNSA. The CDR3 loop is CASSRDFNSGNTIYF. CDR3 nucleotides: TGTGCCAGCAGTCGGGACTTCAACTCTGGAAACACCATATATTTT. Complete variable domain (other parts from reference TRBV7-2 and TRBJ1-3): GAGVSQSPSNKVTEKGKDVELRCDPISGHTALYWYRQSLGQGLEFLIYFQGNSAPDKSGLPSDRFSAERTGGSVSTLTIQRTQQEDSAVYLCASSRDFNSGNTIYFGEGSWLTVV.

The chain has TRBV27 and TRBJ1-2; D is undetermined. Germline assignment: CDR1 MNHEY and CDR2 SMNVEV (reference sequence). The CDR3 sequence is 13 residues long. V gave up 3 bases and J gave up 7 bases, with 12 bases separating them. The CDR3 nucleotides read TGTGCCAGCAGTTTGGTGGGAGGGAGTGGCTACACCTTC. Translated: CASSLVGGSGYTF.